This T cell receptor beta chain was recorded in a study of T-cell memory formation after mild COVID-19. Overall study findings and caveats: Clones that contracted from day 15 to 85 were balanced CD4/CD8, while later expanders leaned CD4+. In pre-infection memory, a portion of responding clones appeared, which suggested that cross-reactive memory joined.

Note on this clonotype: Its target is unknown.

Using its own MiXCR run on the 5' RACE reads, TCRdb lists one record per CDR3 protein. This sample has 150,000 to 200,000 distinct CDR3 sequences; roughly 12% occur once, and the top ten carry about 3.8%. After removal of 4 bases from V and 3 bases from J, the junction contained 11 bases not matched to a gene. The CDR3 extends over 16 amino acids. Germline V gene sequence: CDR1 SGHRS, CDR2 YFSETQ. The chain uses TRBV5-1 and TRBJ1-1; 8 positions match TRBD1. The sequence was obtained from a man between 18 and 29 years old who had mild COVID-19 (a few samples of this study predate the infection). Cell type and time point are not known. Source material: PBMCs or a T cell subset sorted from them (not recorded which). The DNA for the CDR3 is TGCGCCAGCAGCCCCGGACAGGGCATGGTTGACACTGAAGCTTTCTTT. This encodes CASSPGQGMVDTEAFF.